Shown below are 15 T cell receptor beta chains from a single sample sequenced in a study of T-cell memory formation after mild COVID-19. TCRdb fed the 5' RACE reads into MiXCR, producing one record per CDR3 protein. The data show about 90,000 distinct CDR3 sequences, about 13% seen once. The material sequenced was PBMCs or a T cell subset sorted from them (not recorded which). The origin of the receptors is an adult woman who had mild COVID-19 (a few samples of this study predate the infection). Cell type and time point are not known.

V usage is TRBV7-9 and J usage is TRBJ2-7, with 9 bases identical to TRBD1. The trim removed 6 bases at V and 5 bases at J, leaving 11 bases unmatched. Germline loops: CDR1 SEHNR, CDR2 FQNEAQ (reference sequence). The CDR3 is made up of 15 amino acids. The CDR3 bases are TGTGCCAGCAGTACCACAGGGGGCAGATCAGACGAGCAGTACTTC. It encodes CASSTTGGRSDEQYF.

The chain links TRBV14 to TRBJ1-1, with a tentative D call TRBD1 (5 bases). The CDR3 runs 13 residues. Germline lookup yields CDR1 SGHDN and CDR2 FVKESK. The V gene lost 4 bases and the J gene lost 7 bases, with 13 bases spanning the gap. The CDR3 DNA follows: TGTGCCAGCAGCCTAGGGGCGGATTTTGAAGCTTTCTTT. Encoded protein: CASSLGADFEAFF.

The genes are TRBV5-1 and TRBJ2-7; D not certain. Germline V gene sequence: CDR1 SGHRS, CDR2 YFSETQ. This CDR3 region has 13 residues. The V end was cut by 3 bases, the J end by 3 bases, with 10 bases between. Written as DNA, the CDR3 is TGCGCCAGCAGCTCTTCCGGACGCTACGAGCAGTACTTC. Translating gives CASSSSGRYEQYF.

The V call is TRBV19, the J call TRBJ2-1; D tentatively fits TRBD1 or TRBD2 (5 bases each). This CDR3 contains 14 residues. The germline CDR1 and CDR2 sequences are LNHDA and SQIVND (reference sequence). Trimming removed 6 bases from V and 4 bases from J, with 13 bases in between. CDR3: CASRGQGPYNEQFF. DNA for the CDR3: TGTGCCAGTAGGGGCCAGGGACCTTACAATGAGCAGTTCTTC.

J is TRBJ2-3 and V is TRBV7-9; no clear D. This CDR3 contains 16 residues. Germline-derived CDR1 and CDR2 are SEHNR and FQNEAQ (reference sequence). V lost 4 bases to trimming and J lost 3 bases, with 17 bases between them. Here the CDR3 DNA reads TGTGCCAGCAGCTCCCGTGGGGATCCATGGACAGATACGCAGTATTTT. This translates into CASSSRGDPWTDTQYF.

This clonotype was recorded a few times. CDR3 residues: CSVDEGPNYGYTF. CDR3 nucleotides: TGCAGCGTTGACGAGGGACCAAACTATGGCTACACCTTC. The chain has TRBV29-1 and TRBJ1-2; weak D call: TRBD1 (5 bases). Trimming pared 3 bases from V and 2 bases from J, leaving 10 bases between. Germline CDR1 is SQVTM and CDR2 is ANQGSEA. The CDR3 is made up of 13 amino acids.

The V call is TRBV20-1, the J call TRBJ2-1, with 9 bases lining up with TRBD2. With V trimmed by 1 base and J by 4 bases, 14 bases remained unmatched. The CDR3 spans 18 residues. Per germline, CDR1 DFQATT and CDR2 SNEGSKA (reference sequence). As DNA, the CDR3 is TGCAGTGCTAGAGGGAGAGGCGAACCGGGACTAGCTTACAATGAGCAGTTCTTC. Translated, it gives CSARGRGEPGLAYNEQFF.

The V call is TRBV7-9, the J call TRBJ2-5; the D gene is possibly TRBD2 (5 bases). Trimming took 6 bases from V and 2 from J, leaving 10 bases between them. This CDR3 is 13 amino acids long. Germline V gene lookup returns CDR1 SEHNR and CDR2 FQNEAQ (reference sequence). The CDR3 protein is CASRPGLQETQYF. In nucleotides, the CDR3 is TGTGCCAGCAGACCAGGACTGCAAGAGACCCAGTACTTC.

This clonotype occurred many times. The CDR3 nucleotides read TGTGCCAGCAGTTATCCAGACTCCCTAGCCAAAAACATTCAGTACTTC. This gives the protein CASSYPDSLAKNIQYF. V and J are TRBV7-8 and TRBJ2-4, with unresolved D. Germline lookup yields CDR1 SGHVS and CDR2 FQNEAQ. This CDR3 is built from 16 residues. With 6 bases removed from V and 0 bases from J, the gap between germline ends came to 15 bases.

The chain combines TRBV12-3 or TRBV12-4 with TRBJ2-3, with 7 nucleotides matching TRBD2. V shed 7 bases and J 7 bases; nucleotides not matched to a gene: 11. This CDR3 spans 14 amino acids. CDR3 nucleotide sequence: TGTGCCAGCACCCTTGGGGGAGGGACTAATACGCAGTATTTT. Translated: CASTLGGGTNTQYF.

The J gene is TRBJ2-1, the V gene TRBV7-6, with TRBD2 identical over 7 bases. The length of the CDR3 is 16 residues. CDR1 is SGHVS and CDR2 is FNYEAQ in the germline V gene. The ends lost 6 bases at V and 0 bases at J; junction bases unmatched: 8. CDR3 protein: CASSQSGESSYNEQFF. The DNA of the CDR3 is TGTGCCAGCAGTCAGAGCGGGGAGAGCTCCTACAATGAGCAGTTCTTC.

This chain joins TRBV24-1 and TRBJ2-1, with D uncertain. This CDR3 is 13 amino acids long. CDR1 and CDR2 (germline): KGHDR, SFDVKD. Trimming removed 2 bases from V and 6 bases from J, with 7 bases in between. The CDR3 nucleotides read TGTGCCACCAGTGATTGGACGGGCAATGAGCAGTTCTTC. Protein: CATSDWTGNEQFF.

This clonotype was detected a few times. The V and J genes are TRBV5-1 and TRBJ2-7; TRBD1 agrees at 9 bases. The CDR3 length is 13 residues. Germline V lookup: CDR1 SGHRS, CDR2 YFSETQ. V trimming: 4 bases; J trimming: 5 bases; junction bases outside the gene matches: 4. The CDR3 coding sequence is TGCGCCAGCAGCGGGGACAGGGTCGACGAGCAGTACTTC. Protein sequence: CASSGDRVDEQYF.

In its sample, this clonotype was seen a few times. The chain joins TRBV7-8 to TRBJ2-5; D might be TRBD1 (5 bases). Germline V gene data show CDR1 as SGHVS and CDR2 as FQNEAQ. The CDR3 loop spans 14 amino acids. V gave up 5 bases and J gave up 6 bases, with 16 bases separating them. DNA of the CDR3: TGTGCCAGCAGCCCGACAGCCAGTGAAAAGACCCAGTACTTC. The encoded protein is CASSPTASEKTQYF. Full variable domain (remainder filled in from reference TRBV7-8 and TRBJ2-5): GAGVSQSPRYKVAKRGQDVALRCDPISGHVSLFWYQQALGQGPEFLTYFQNEAQLDKSGLPSDRFFAERPEGSVSTLKIQRTQQEDSAVYLCASSPTASEKTQYFGPGTRLLVL.

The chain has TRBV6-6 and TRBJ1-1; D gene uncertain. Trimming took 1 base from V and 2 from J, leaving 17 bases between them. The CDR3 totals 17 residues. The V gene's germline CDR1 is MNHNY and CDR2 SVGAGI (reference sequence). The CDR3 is CASSYLPGEAVNTEAFF. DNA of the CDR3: TGTGCCAGCAGTTACTTACCTGGGGAGGCCGTAAACACTGAAGCTTTCTTT.